The table lists the clone carrying this TCR beta chain with many counts. Its antigen is not known. The CDR3 contains 14 residues. The ends were cut back, 2 bases at V and 7 bases at J, with 12 bases in the middle. Germline CDR1 and CDR2: MNHEY and SVGAGI. One entry per CDR3 protein, called by TCRdb with MiXCR from the 5' RACE reads. This table holds roughly 100,000 distinct CDR3 sequences, less than 15% found once. This sample was included in a study of T-cell memory formation after mild COVID-19. Study observations and caveats: The study detected some responding clones in pre-infection memory, suggesting cross-reactive memory joined. The CD4+ clones that contracted clustered mainly within CM and EM, and the CD8+ clones concentrated in EMRA. CD4+ bias marked clones expanding day 15 to 37, unlike balanced contracting clones.

The J gene is TRBJ1-5, the V gene TRBV6-5, with D perhaps matching TRBD1 (6 bases). Sequenced sample: PBMCs or a T cell subset sorted from them (not recorded which). The sequence derives from a man younger than 35 who had mild COVID-19 (a few samples of this study predate the infection). Cell type and time point are not known. CDR3 sequence: CASSYGAGTQPQHF. In DNA, the CDR3 is TGTGCCAGCAGTTACGGGGCAGGGACACAGCCCCAGCATTTT.